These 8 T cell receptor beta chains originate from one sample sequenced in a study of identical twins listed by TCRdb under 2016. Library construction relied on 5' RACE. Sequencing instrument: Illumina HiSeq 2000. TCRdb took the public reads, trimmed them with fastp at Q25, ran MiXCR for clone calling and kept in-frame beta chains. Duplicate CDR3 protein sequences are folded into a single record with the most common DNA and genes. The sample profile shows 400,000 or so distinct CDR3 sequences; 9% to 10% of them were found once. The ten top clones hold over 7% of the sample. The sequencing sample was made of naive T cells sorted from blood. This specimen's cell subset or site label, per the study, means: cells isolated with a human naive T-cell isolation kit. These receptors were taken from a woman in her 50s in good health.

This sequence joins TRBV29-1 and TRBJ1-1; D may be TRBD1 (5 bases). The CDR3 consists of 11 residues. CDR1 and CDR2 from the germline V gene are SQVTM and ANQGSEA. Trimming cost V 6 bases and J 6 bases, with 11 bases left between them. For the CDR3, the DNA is TGCAGCGTGCCGGGGGGGGCTGAAGCTTTCTTT. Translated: CSVPGGAEAFF.

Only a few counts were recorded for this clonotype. CDR3 sequence (DNA): TGTGCCAGCAGTGAAGGCTGGGGGCTATCTGGGGCCAACGTCCTGACTTTC. Encoded protein: CASSEGWGLSGANVLTF. The chain is built from TRBV2 and TRBJ2-6, with D perhaps matching TRBD1 (6 bases). Trimming took off 1 base at V and 1 base at J, with 11 bases between the two ends. Germline CDR1 and CDR2: SNHLY and FYNNEI. This CDR3 comprises 17 residues. Complete variable domain (other parts from reference TRBV2 and TRBJ2-6): EPEVTQTPSHQVTQMGQEVILRCVPISNHLYFYWYRQILGQKVEFLVSFYNNEISEKSEIFDDQFSVERPDGSNFTLKIRSTKLEDSAMYFCASSEGWGLSGANVLTFGAGSRLTVL.

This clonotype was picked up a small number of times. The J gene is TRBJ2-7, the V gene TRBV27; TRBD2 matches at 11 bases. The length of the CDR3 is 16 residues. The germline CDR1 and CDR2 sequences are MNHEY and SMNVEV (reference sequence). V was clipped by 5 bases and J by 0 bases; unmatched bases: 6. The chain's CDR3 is CASSPSGTSGSYEQYF. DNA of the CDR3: TGTGCCAGCAGTCCTTCCGGGACTAGCGGCTCCTACGAGCAGTACTTC.

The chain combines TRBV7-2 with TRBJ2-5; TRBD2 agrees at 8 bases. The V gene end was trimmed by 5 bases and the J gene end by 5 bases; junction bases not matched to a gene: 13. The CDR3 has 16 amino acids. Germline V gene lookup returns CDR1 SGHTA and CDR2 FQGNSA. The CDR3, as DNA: TGTGCCAGCAGCCCACGGACAAGCGGGAGTTACGAGACCCAGTACTTC. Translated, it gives CASSPRTSGSYETQYF.

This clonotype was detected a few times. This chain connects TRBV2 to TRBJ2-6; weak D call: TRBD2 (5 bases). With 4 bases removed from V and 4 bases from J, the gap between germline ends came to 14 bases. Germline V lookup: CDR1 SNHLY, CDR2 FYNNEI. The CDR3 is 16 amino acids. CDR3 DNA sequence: TGTGCCAGCAGTGCCGAGGGCCTCCCCGGGGCCAACGTCCTGACTTTC. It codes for CASSAEGLPGANVLTF.

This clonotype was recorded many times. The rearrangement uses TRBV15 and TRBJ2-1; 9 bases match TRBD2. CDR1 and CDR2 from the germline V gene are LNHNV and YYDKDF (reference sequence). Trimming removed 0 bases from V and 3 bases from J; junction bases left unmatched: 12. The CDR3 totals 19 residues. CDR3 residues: CATSRDILSGRSGYNEQFF. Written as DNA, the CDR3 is TGTGCCACCAGCAGAGATATTCTTAGCGGGAGATCCGGCTACAATGAGCAGTTCTTC.

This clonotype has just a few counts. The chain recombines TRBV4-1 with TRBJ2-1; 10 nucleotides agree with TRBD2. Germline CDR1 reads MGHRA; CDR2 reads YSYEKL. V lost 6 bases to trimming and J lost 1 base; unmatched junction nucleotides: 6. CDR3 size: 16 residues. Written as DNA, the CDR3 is TGCGCCAGCAGACAAACTAGCGGGACTTCCTACAATGAGCAGTTCTTC. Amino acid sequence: CASRQTSGTSYNEQFF.

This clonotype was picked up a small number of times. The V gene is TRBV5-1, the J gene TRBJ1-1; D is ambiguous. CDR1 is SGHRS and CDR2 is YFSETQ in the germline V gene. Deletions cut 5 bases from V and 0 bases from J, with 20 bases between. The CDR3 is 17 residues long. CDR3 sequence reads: CASSMVNQKVVNTEAFF. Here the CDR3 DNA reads TGCGCCAGCAGTATGGTTAACCAGAAGGTAGTGAACACTGAAGCTTTCTTT.